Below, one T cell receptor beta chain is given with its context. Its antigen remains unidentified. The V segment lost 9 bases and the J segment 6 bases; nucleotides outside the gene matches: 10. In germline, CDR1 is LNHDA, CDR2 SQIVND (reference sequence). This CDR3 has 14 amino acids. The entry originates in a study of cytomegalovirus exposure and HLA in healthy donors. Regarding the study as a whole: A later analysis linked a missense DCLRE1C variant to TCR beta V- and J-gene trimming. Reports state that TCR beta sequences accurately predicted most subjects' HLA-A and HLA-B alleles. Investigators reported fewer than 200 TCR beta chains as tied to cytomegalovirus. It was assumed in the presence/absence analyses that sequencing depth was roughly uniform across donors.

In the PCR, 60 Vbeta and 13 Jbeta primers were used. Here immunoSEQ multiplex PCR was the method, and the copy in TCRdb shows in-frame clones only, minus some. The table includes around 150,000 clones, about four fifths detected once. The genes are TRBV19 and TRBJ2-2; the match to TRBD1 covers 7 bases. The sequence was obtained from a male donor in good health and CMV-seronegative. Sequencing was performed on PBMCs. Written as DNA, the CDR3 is TGTGCCAGCTCAGACAGGGAAGTGTCCGGGGAGCTGTTTTTT. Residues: CASSDREVSGELFF.